This T cell receptor (beta chain) was sequenced in a study of blood T cells in healthy people across ages. Each sample gave at least 7 million isolated PBMCs. CDR3 size: 16 residues. Germline CDR1 reads DFQATT; CDR2 reads SNEGSKA (reference sequence). Overall study results and limits: Estimates of total diversity, which came from one million sequenced T cells, were considered to be underestimates.

Alongside a J-beta primer mix, a sample-barcoded 5' primer served in a second PCR lasting roughly 6 to 12 cycles. Every sample gave at least 2.5 million paired-end reads containing CDR3. TCRdb called the 5' RACE reads again in MiXCR, with one record for every CDR3 protein. The table has 1.5 million to 2 million distinct CDR3 sequences, around 48% seen once. In this sample, this clonotype turned up once. Its antigen is currently unknown. The junction shows a germline mismatch at one end, possibly a read error. The sequence was collected from a woman aged 40 to 50 in good health. The V and J genes are TRBV20-1 and TRBJ2-3, with unresolved D. Sequencing was done on a sample of blood. The DNA for the CDR3 is TGCAGTGCCCCCTACGGAGCCGATATCTTCACAGATACGCGGTATTTT. Translating gives CSAPYGADIFTDTRYF.